Following are 30 T cell receptor beta chains from one sample sequenced in a study of blood T cells in healthy people across ages. A sample-barcoded 5' primer and a J-beta primer mix were used in a second PCR of roughly 7 to 11 cycles. MiXCR, run by TCRdb on the 5' RACE reads, gives a single entry per CDR3 protein. The sample shows about 830,000 distinct CDR3 sequences, roughly 50% of them seen only once. Sequenced sample: blood. The receptors were sampled from a man between 25 and 39 years old in good health.

This chain joins TRBV29-1 and TRBJ2-5; D is unresolved. The last part of the DNA fits TRBJ2-7 better; the J call may be wrong. Per germline, CDR1 SQVTM and CDR2 ANQGSEA. This CDR3 contains 13 residues. In DNA, the CDR3 is TGCAGCGTGGCCATACGGGCCGACTACGAGCAGTACTTC. It codes for CSVAIRADYEQYF.

This clonotype came up a few times. The chain has TRBV7-2 and TRBJ2-4; perhaps TRBD2 as D (6 bases). The J call may be incorrect, as the DNA end agrees better with TRBJ2-7. Germline CDR1 reads SGHTA; CDR2 reads FQGNSA. The CDR3 runs 15 residues. The CDR3 here is CASSLRDSNIYEQYF. CDR3 sequence (DNA): TGTGCCAGCAGCCTAAGGGACTCAAACATATACGAGCAGTACTTC.

Only a few counts were recorded for this clonotype. This sequence joins TRBV6-6 and TRBJ2-3; D remains unclear. This CDR3 is 14 amino acids long. V was pared by 6 bases and J by 6 bases, with 16 bases between. Looked up from germline, CDR1 is MNHNY and CDR2 is SVGAGI (reference sequence). In DNA, the CDR3 is TGTGCCAGCAGACCCCAAGGGCCCTCGGATACGCAGTATTTT. Translated: CASRPQGPSDTQYF.

The chain couples TRBV27 to TRBJ2-2; 9 nucleotides match TRBD2. The CDR3 extends over 19 amino acids. Germline V gene sequence: CDR1 MNHEY, CDR2 SMNVEV (reference sequence). Trimming took 2 bases from V and 7 from J; bases not matched to a gene: 17. The CDR3 DNA follows: TGTGCCAGCAGTTTAATGCTGCAGCGGGGGGCCCAGTGGGTCGGGGAGCTGTTTTTT. Its translation: CASSLMLQRGAQWVGELFF.

This sequence joins TRBV7-2 and TRBJ2-3; the D is unclear. Germline CDR1 and CDR2: SGHTA and FQGNSA. The V and J ends lost 1 base and 5 bases respectively, with 13 bases between them. The CDR3 loop spans 15 amino acids. CDR3 DNA: TGTGCCAGCAGCTTAGATAGGGCCGCCGGAGATACGCAGTATTTT. It encodes CASSLDRAAGDTQYF.

This clonotype was counted at least ten times. The chain joins TRBV20-1 to TRBJ2-7, with D possibly matching TRBD1 (6 bases). V lost 0 bases, J lost 2 bases, and 14 bases lay in between. Germline CDR1 is DFQATT and CDR2 is SNEGSKA (reference sequence). The CDR3 spans 15 residues. CDR3 in amino acids: CSARDLVGTTYEQYF. For the CDR3, the DNA is TGCAGTGCTAGAGATCTTGTAGGGACAACCTACGAGCAGTACTTC.

The chain uses TRBV18 and TRBJ2-7, with D perhaps TRBD1 or TRBD2 (5 bases each). The germline V gene encodes CDR1 KGHSH and CDR2 LQKENI. The CDR3 has 14 amino acids. Between the trimmed V and J ends, which lost 1 base and 2 bases, there was a span of 9 bases. CDR3 region: CASSPLGVAYEQYF. CDR3 sequence (DNA): TGTGCCAGCTCACCACTGGGGGTGGCCTACGAGCAGTACTTC.

This clonotype appeared a few times. The chain carries TRBV9 and TRBJ2-7; 7 nucleotides match TRBD1. Germline CDR1 and CDR2: SGDLS and YYNGEE. The CDR3 consists of 16 residues. The ends lost 3 bases at V and 4 bases at J; junction bases unmatched: 13. For the CDR3, the DNA is TGTGCCAGCAGCGCGGGTCGACAGGGCACTCCGTACGAGCAGTACTTC. This encodes CASSAGRQGTPYEQYF.

On this clonotype itself: A read error is possible here, since a much larger clone lies one base away. The chain links TRBV7-2 to TRBJ2-1, with 7 bases aligning to TRBD2. The CDR3 loop spans 14 amino acids. Germline values: CDR1 SGHTA, CDR2 FQGNSA. J lost 8 bases, V lost 0 bases, and 4 bases had no gene match. The CDR3 region is CASSLAAGAYEQFF. For the CDR3, the DNA is TGTGCCAGCAGCTTAGCCGCGGGAGCATATGAGCAGTTCTTC.

Note on this clonotype: Because the CDR3 is missing its conserved closing phenylalanine or tryptophan, this is likely a read error. The V and J genes are TRBV5-1 and TRBJ2-7; TRBD1 agrees at 7 bases. CDR1 and CDR2 (germline): SGHRS, YFSETQ. The CDR3 is 14 amino acids. V trimming: 4 bases; J trimming: 3 bases; junction bases outside the gene matches: 7. The CDR3 nucleotides read TGCGCCAGCAGCCCACCGGGACAGCTCTACGAGCAGTACATC. It is translated as CASSPPGQLYEQYI.

V usage is TRBV25-1 and J usage is TRBJ2-5, with D unclear. The CDR3 is made up of 13 amino acids. The germline V gene encodes CDR1 MGHDK and CDR2 SYGVNS. V was cut by 1 base and J by 12 bases, with 15 bases left in between. CDR3 in amino acids: CASSEFGGRREYF. In DNA, the CDR3 is TGTGCCAGCAGTGAATTTGGCGGCCGTAGGGAGTACTTC.

The chain couples TRBV20-1 to TRBJ1-2, with TRBD1 as a possible D gene (5 bases). V lost 4 bases and J 5 bases, leaving 23 bases between the germline ends. CDR3 length: 16 residues. In germline, CDR1 is DFQATT, CDR2 SNEGSKA (reference sequence). As DNA, the CDR3 is TGCAGTGCTAACCGGGACGCCCTTGAGGGCCGATATGGCTACACCTTC. As protein: CSANRDALEGRYGYTF.

V gene TRBV3-1 combines with J gene TRBJ2-5; tentative D call: TRBD2 (6 bases). This CDR3 contains 14 residues. The V end was cut by 7 bases, the J end by 5 bases, with 17 bases between. CDR1 LGHDT and CDR2 YNNKEL come from the germline V gene (reference sequence). CDR3 sequence reads: CASTLTGALETQYF. The CDR3 nucleotides are TGTGCCAGCACCCTCACGGGAGCCCTTGAGACCCAGTACTTC.

The chain links TRBV7-2 to TRBJ2-5; D ambiguous. CDR3 length: 14 residues. Trimming cost V 5 bases and J 2 bases, with 12 bases left between them. CDR1 and CDR2 from the germline V gene are SGHTA and FQGNSA. The CDR3 reads CASSEIWVQETQYF. For the CDR3, the DNA is TGTGCCAGCAGCGAAATCTGGGTACAAGAGACCCAGTACTTC.

The rearrangement joins TRBV29-1 to TRBJ1-2; 8 bases match TRBD1. The germline V gene encodes CDR1 SQVTM and CDR2 ANQGSEA. This CDR3 has 15 residues. CDR3 sequence: CTTWTPTGGHYGYTF. CDR3 coding DNA: TGCACCACCTGGACCCCAACAGGGGGACACTATGGCTACACCTTC.

The CDR3 nucleotides read TGTGCCAGCAATCCAGACAATTCCCTCGCAGATACGCAGTATTTT. It yields the protein CASNPDNSLADTQYF. This chain connects TRBV12-3 or TRBV12-4 to TRBJ2-3; D unclear. Trimming took off 7 bases at V and 4 bases at J, with 18 bases between the two ends. The CDR3 is 15 amino acids.

The CDR3 coding sequence is TGTGCCAGCGGAAGTTTCTATGGCTACACCTTC. Translation gives CASGSFYGYTF. The J gene is TRBJ1-2, the V gene TRBV14; D unresolved. Germline-derived CDR1 and CDR2 are SGHDN and FVKESK. The CDR3 length is 11 residues. Trimming took 8 bases from V and 4 from J, leaving 8 bases between them.

This clonotype was observed a few times. The chain has TRBV6-4 and TRBJ2-3, with D hard to call. V shed 6 bases and J shed 6 bases, with 7 bases lying between them. The CDR3 sequence is 11 residues long. Germline values: CDR1 MRHNA, CDR2 SNTAGT. CDR3 loop: CASRMGDTQYF. CDR3 bases: TGTGCCAGCAGGATGGGTGATACGCAGTATTTT.

The chain combines TRBV7-9 with TRBJ1-1; D is uncertain. V was clipped by 3 bases and J by 6 bases, with 5 bases between them. The CDR3 is made up of 11 amino acids. CDR1 and CDR2 from the germline V gene are SEHNR and FQNEAQ (reference sequence). CDR3 DNA sequence: TGTGCCAGCAGCTTTGAGGCTGAAGCTTTCTTT. Its translation: CASSFEAEAFF.

The rearrangement uses TRBV6-6 and TRBJ2-7; D ambiguous. The DNA end is a closer match to TRBJ2-5, so the J assignment may be wrong. The CDR3 loop spans 15 amino acids. Per the germline V gene, CDR1 is MNHNY and CDR2 is SVGAGI (reference sequence). CDR3 sequence: CASSSPRRAQETQYF. The CDR3 DNA reads TGTGCCAGCAGCTCCCCCCGACGGGCCCAAGAGACCCAGTACTTC.

This clonotype was seen ten or more times. The chain joins TRBV5-5 to TRBJ1-2; D not resolved. V was shortened by 4 bases and J by 6 bases, with 13 bases between the two germline ends. CDR1 is SGHKS and CDR2 is YYEKEE in the germline V gene (reference sequence). The CDR3 sequence is 13 residues long. The DNA for the CDR3 is TGTGCCAGCAGCGCTGTGACACATGATGGCTACACCTTC. Residues: CASSAVTHDGYTF.

This chain uses TRBV5-1 with TRBJ1-2; 7 nucleotides align to TRBD1. Germline V gene lookup returns CDR1 SGHRS and CDR2 YFSETQ. CDR3 length: 14 amino acids. V was clipped by 4 bases and J by 7 bases; unmatched bases: 10. In nucleotides, the CDR3 is TGCGCCAGCAGCCCGGGATGGACAGGCAGTGGCTACACCTTC. It translates to CASSPGWTGSGYTF.

This chain uses TRBV10-3 with TRBJ2-4, with D possibly matching TRBD2 (6 bases). The closer fit of TRBJ2-7 to the DNA end suggests the J call may be wrong. This CDR3 contains 19 residues. CDR1 and CDR2 (germline): ENHRY, SYGVKD. The CDR3 loop is CAISEVGRTEEVFIYEQYF. For the CDR3, the DNA is TGTGCCATCAGTGAGGTGGGGAGGACGGAGGAGGTATTTATTTACGAGCAGTACTTC.

This clonotype was picked up one time. The chain has TRBV20-1 and TRBJ1-2; no firm D call. V was trimmed by 5 bases and J by 0 bases, leaving 7 bases between them. Germline V gene lookup returns CDR1 DFQATT and CDR2 SNEGSKA (reference sequence). This CDR3 is 12 amino acids long. CDR3 sequence (DNA): TGCAGTGCTGACCTGACTAACTATGGCTACACCTTC. This encodes CSADLTNYGYTF.

The V call is TRBV11-1, the J call TRBJ2-2; D uncertain. V shed 6 bases and J shed 3 bases, with 17 bases lying between them. This CDR3 is built from 16 residues. In germline, CDR1 is SGHAT, CDR2 FQDESV (reference sequence). CDR3: CASSEVERVDTGELFF. DNA for the CDR3: TGTGCCAGCAGTGAAGTGGAAAGGGTCGACACCGGGGAGCTGTTTTTT.

This clonotype has a handful of counts. The V and J genes are TRBV6-1 and TRBJ2-5; 10 bases match TRBD1. This CDR3 has 14 amino acids. Germline values: CDR1 MNHNS, CDR2 SASEGT. V was pared by 1 base and J by 6 bases, with 2 bases of the junction left unmatched. CDR3 coding DNA: TGTGCCAGCAGTGAAGGGGGACAGGGGAAGACCCAGTACTTC. This codes for CASSEGGQGKTQYF.

The genes are TRBV12-5 and TRBJ2-1; D is ambiguous. Germline loops: CDR1 LGHNT, CDR2 FRNRAP. V was cut by 2 bases and J by 5 bases, with 1 base left in between. The CDR3 has 11 residues. The CDR3 protein is CASGLHNEQFF. Written as DNA, the CDR3 is TGTGCTAGTGGTTTGCACAATGAGCAGTTCTTC. The full variable domain, rest sourced from reference TRBV12-5 and TRBJ2-1, is DARVTQTPRHKVTEMGQEVTMRCQPILGHNTVFWYRQTMMQGLELLAYFRNRAPLDDSGMPKDRFSAEMPDATLATLKIQPSEPRDSAVYFCASGLHNEQFFGPGTRLTVL.

The chain carries TRBV28 and TRBJ2-4; 9 bases agree with TRBD1. The junction had 11 bases not matched to a gene; V was cut back by 5 bases and J by 0 bases. The CDR3 contains 18 residues. Germline CDR1 reads MDHEN; CDR2 reads SYDVKM. This CDR3 reads CASSKPGQGVSAKNIQYF. DNA of the CDR3: TGTGCCAGCAGTAAACCGGGACAGGGCGTTTCAGCCAAAAACATTCAGTACTTC.

The chain couples TRBV29-1 to TRBJ1-1, with unresolved D. This CDR3 has 13 residues. With 6 bases removed from V and 1 base from J, the gap between germline ends came to 12 bases. The germline V gene encodes CDR1 SQVTM and CDR2 ANQGSEA. The CDR3 region has the DNA TGCAGCGTCAAGTCGTGGAGGAACACTGAAGCTTTCTTT. Its translation: CSVKSWRNTEAFF.

The genes are TRBV9 and TRBJ2-4, with 7 bases matching TRBD1. This CDR3 spans 15 amino acids. Per the germline V gene, CDR1 is SGDLS and CDR2 is YYNGEE. Trimming at V came to 3 bases and at J to 4 bases, leaving 7 bases not matched to a gene. The DNA of the CDR3 is TGTGCCAGCAGCGCCCACCGGGACAGAAAAAACATTCAGTACTTC. Translation: CASSAHRDRKNIQYF.